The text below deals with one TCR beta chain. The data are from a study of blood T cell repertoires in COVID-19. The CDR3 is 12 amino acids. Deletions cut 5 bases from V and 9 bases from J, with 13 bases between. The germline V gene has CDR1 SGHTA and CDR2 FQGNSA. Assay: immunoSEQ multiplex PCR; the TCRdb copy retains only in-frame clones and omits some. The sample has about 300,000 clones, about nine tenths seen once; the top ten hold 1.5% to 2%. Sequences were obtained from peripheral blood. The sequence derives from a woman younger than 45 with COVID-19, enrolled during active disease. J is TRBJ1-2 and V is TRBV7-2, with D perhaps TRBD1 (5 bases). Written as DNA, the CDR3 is TGTGCCAGCAGCCACGACAAGGGGAGCTACACCTTC. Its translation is CASSHDKGSYTF.